This T cell receptor (beta chain) was found in a study of Ad26.COV2.S vaccination and SARS-CoV-2 variants. Repertoires were generated with immunoSEQ multiplex PCR, while TCRdb's copy carries only in-frame clones and drops some. The sample records approximately 420,000 clones, about 88% being singletons. The treatment here: about 20 received Ad26.COV2.S at low or high dose, single or two shots; 5 received placebo; per-sample allocation not given. Repertoires come from day 63 after the first vaccine or placebo injection. Spike of the Wuhan-strain SARS-CoV-2 was expressed by an Ad26 vector, which formed the vaccine. Germline values: CDR1 LGHNA, CDR2 YSLEER. The CDR3 consists of 15 residues. The ends were cut back, 1 base at V and 8 bases at J, with 14 bases in the middle.

This sample comprised peripheral blood, obtained in a trial of Ad26.COV2.S vaccine versus placebo. The source is a person between 18 and 65 years old who received the Ad26.COV2.S COVID-19 vaccine or a placebo. This rearrangement joins TRBV4-3 to TRBJ1-4; D is perhaps TRBD1 (5 bases). The CDR3 coding sequence is TGCGCCAGCAGCCAAGCCCAACAGGTTGGCGAAAAACTGTTTTTT. It yields the protein CASSQAQQVGEKLFF.